A selection of T cell receptor beta chains follows, all from one sample in a study of OX40 agonist ivuxolimab in advanced cancers. Clones were sequenced by immunoSEQ multiplex PCR, and TCRdb holds only the in-frame ones, with some missing. The sample yields roughly 59,000 clones, 70% to 90% seen once. The sample consisted of CD4+ or CD8+ T cells sorted from blood, taken in a trial of the OX40 agonist ivuxolimab. The origin of the receptors is an adult with an advanced solid tumor such as melanoma, head and neck, liver or kidney cancer. The CDR3 runs from the conserved cysteine through the conserved F or W. Fields, in order: CDR3 protein, CDR3 DNA, D gene, clone size, V gene, J gene. D genes are given only for firm matches. Clone size is shown for a subset of rows, as once, few, many or a class of expanded clone.

CDR3aa: CASSPTGSQPFYSNQPQHF
CDR3nt: TGTGCCAGCAGTCCGACAGGTTCTCAACCCTTTTATAGCAATCAGCCCCAGCATTTT
d_gene: .
abundance: .
v_gene: TRBV28
j_gene: TRBJ1-5

CDR3aa: CASSEATYGYTF
CDR3nt: TGTGCCAGCAGTGAAGCGACCTATGGCTACACCTTC
d_gene: .
abundance: .
v_gene: TRBV2
j_gene: TRBJ1-2

CDR3aa: CASSPLVGDVTDTQYF
CDR3nt: TGTGCCAGCAGCCCCCTCGTTGGGGATGTCACAGATACGCAGTATTTT
d_gene: .
abundance: .
v_gene: TRBV11-2
j_gene: TRBJ2-3

CDR3aa: CASSFSGGNLDTQYF
CDR3nt: TGCGCCAGCAGCTTCAGCGGGGGGAATTTAGATACGCAGTATTTT
d_gene: TRBD2
abundance: few
v_gene: TRBV5-1
j_gene: TRBJ2-3

CDR3aa: CASRTGTGSSEQYF
CDR3nt: TGTGCCAGCAGGACCGGGACAGGGTCTAGCGAGCAGTACTTC
d_gene: TRBD1
abundance: .
v_gene: TRBV6-5
j_gene: TRBJ2-7

CDR3aa: CASSFSLGNTGELFF
CDR3nt: TGTGCCAGCAGCTTTTCCTTAGGGAACACCGGGGAGCTGTTTTTT
d_gene: .
abundance: once
v_gene: TRBV7-9
j_gene: TRBJ2-2

CDR3aa: CASSPSRDTDTQYF
CDR3nt: TGTGCCAGCAGCCCCTCCCGCGACACAGATACGCAGTATTTT
d_gene: .
abundance: .
v_gene: TRBV7-2
j_gene: TRBJ2-3

CDR3aa: CASRRGTGAPTGELFF
CDR3nt: TGCGCCAGCAGACGGGGGACAGGGGCGCCCACCGGGGAGCTGTTTTTT
d_gene: TRBD1
abundance: .
v_gene: TRBV5-1
j_gene: TRBJ2-2

CDR3aa: CASSPQANYGYTF
CDR3nt: TGTGCCAGCTCACCACAAGCTAACTATGGCTACACCTTC
d_gene: .
abundance: .
v_gene: TRBV18
j_gene: TRBJ1-2

CDR3aa: CASSPSMRGSTDTQYF
CDR3nt: TGTGCCAGCAGCCCGAGTATGAGGGGGTCCACAGATACGCAGTATTTT
d_gene: .
abundance: .
v_gene: TRBV5-4
j_gene: TRBJ2-3

CDR3aa: CASSSQGAANEKLFF
CDR3nt: TGTGCCAGCAGTTCCCAGGGGGCGGCTAATGAAAAACTGTTTTTT
d_gene: TRBD1
abundance: .
v_gene: TRBV27
j_gene: TRBJ1-4

CDR3aa: CASSPLDEQFF
CDR3nt: TGTGCCAGCTCACCACTGGATGAGCAGTTCTTC
d_gene: .
abundance: .
v_gene: TRBV18
j_gene: TRBJ2-1

CDR3aa: CASSQPRASLNEQFF
CDR3nt: TGCGCCAGCAGCCAACCCCGGGCGAGTCTCAATGAGCAGTTCTTC
d_gene: .
abundance: .
v_gene: TRBV4-3
j_gene: TRBJ2-1

CDR3aa: CAWMIVTNYGYTF
CDR3nt: TGTGCCTGGATGATCGTTACTAACTATGGCTACACCTTC
d_gene: .
abundance: .
v_gene: TRBV30
j_gene: TRBJ1-2

CDR3aa: CASSLKGQGTEAFF
CDR3nt: TGTGCCAGCAGCTTAAAGGGACAGGGGACTGAAGCTTTCTTT
d_gene: TRBD1
abundance: .
v_gene: TRBV7-2
j_gene: TRBJ1-1

CDR3aa: CASSDRDTGELFF
CDR3nt: TGTGCCAGCAGCGACAGGGACACCGGGGAGCTGTTTTTT
d_gene: TRBD1
abundance: medium-sized
v_gene: TRBV6-4
j_gene: TRBJ2-2

CDR3aa: CASSLSQGRTGELFF
CDR3nt: TGTGCCAGCAGTTTATCACAGGGGAGGACCGGGGAGCTGTTTTTT
d_gene: .
abundance: .
v_gene: TRBV28
j_gene: TRBJ2-2

CDR3aa: CASSDRRTGIGDTQYF
CDR3nt: TGTGCCAGCAGTGACCGCAGGACAGGGATTGGGGATACGCAGTATTTT
d_gene: TRBD1
abundance: .
v_gene: TRBV25-1
j_gene: TRBJ2-3

CDR3aa: CASSLEGLISGNTIYF
CDR3nt: TGCGCCAGCAGCTTGGAGGGACTGATCTCTGGAAACACCATATATTTT
d_gene: .
abundance: .
v_gene: TRBV5-1
j_gene: TRBJ1-3

CDR3aa: CATLRRGLSNGYTF
CDR3nt: TGTGCCACTTTGAGGAGAGGGCTATCTAATGGCTACACCTTC
d_gene: .
abundance: .
v_gene: TRBV19
j_gene: TRBJ1-2

CDR3aa: CASSLVGNTGELFF
CDR3nt: TGTGCCAGCAGCTTAGTCGGGAACACCGGGGAGCTGTTTTTT
d_gene: .
abundance: .
v_gene: TRBV7-6
j_gene: TRBJ2-2

CDR3aa: CASSPYAGTGGNQPQHF
CDR3nt: TGTGCCAGCAGTCCTTACGCCGGGACCGGCGGCAATCAGCCCCAGCATTTT
d_gene: .
abundance: .
v_gene: TRBV27
j_gene: TRBJ1-5

CDR3aa: CASSVRGGSDTGELFF
CDR3nt: TGTGCCAGCAGCGTCCGCGGGGGATCGGACACCGGGGAGCTGTTTTTT
d_gene: TRBD2
abundance: .
v_gene: TRBV9
j_gene: TRBJ2-2

CDR3aa: CASRPTASSPLHF
CDR3nt: TGTGCCAGTAGACCTACAGCCTCTTCACCCCTCCACTTT
d_gene: .
abundance: .
v_gene: TRBV19
j_gene: TRBJ1-6

CDR3aa: CASSGLSAGSPYEQYF
CDR3nt: TGTGCCAGCAGTGGGCTCTCGGCAGGGAGTCCCTACGAGCAGTACTTC
d_gene: .
abundance: .
v_gene: TRBV6-1
j_gene: TRBJ2-7

CDR3aa: CASTLDRQGLNQPQHF
CDR3nt: TGCGCCAGCACTCTCGATCGACAGGGCCTCAATCAGCCCCAGCATTTT
d_gene: TRBD1
abundance: .
v_gene: TRBV23-1
j_gene: TRBJ1-5

CDR3aa: CAWGSGGSADSPLHF
CDR3nt: TGTGCCTGGGGCTCGGGGGGTAGTGCGGATTCACCCCTCCACTTT
d_gene: .
abundance: .
v_gene: TRBV30
j_gene: TRBJ1-6

CDR3aa: CASSEYTIYNEQFF
CDR3nt: TGTGCCAGCAGTGAATACACAATCTACAATGAGCAGTTCTTC
d_gene: .
abundance: once
v_gene: TRBV6-1
j_gene: TRBJ2-1

CDR3aa: CASSNTGGRSNQPQHF
CDR3nt: TGTGCCAGCAGCAACACAGGGGGAAGAAGCAATCAGCCCCAGCATTTT
d_gene: TRBD1
abundance: .
v_gene: TRBV7-2
j_gene: TRBJ1-5

CDR3aa: CASSQWGGYGYTF
CDR3nt: TGTGCCAGCAGCCAATGGGGGGGCTATGGCTACACCTTC
d_gene: .
abundance: .
v_gene: TRBV27
j_gene: TRBJ1-2

CDR3aa: CASRWTSGNNEQFF
CDR3nt: TGTGCCAGCCGTTGGACTAGCGGTAACAATGAGCAGTTCTTC
d_gene: TRBD2
abundance: .
v_gene: TRBV6-4
j_gene: TRBJ2-1

CDR3aa: CASSYSTGVNTEAFF
CDR3nt: TGTGCCAGCAGTTACTCGACAGGAGTGAACACTGAAGCTTTCTTT
d_gene: .
abundance: .
v_gene: TRBV6-6
j_gene: TRBJ1-1

CDR3aa: CASSFWGAGETQYF
CDR3nt: TGTGCCAGCAGCTTCTGGGGGGCTGGAGAGACCCAGTACTTC
d_gene: .
abundance: .
v_gene: TRBV27
j_gene: TRBJ2-5

CDR3aa: CASSIGTGSSNEQFF
CDR3nt: TGTGCCAGTAGCATCGGGACAGGGAGTTCCAATGAGCAGTTCTTC
d_gene: TRBD1
abundance: .
v_gene: TRBV19
j_gene: TRBJ2-1

CDR3aa: CASSPEGGLNSPLHF
CDR3nt: TGCGCCAGCAGCCCCGAGGGAGGGCTAAATTCACCCCTCCACTTT
d_gene: .
abundance: .
v_gene: TRBV4-3
j_gene: TRBJ1-6

CDR3aa: CASSPSTGSTEAFF
CDR3nt: TGTGCCAGCAGCCCATCCACAGGGAGCACTGAAGCTTTCTTT
d_gene: .
abundance: .
v_gene: TRBV9
j_gene: TRBJ1-1

CDR3aa: CASSRPEGYGSPLHF
CDR3nt: TGTGCCAGCAGTCGACCTGAGGGTTATGGGTCACCCCTCCACTTT
d_gene: .
abundance: .
v_gene: TRBV28
j_gene: TRBJ1-6

CDR3aa: CASSLISFSGNTIYF
CDR3nt: TGTGCCAGCAGCTTGATCAGCTTCTCTGGAAACACCATATATTTT
d_gene: .
abundance: .
v_gene: TRBV5-8
j_gene: TRBJ1-3

CDR3aa: CASRLTGVGTQYF
CDR3nt: TGTGCCAGCAGGTTAACAGGGGTCGGGACCCAGTACTTC
d_gene: TRBD1
abundance: .
v_gene: TRBV5-8
j_gene: TRBJ2-5

CDR3aa: CASSLSRALNSETQYF
CDR3nt: TGTGCCAGCAGCTTATCTCGGGCCTTGAACTCAGAGACCCAGTACTTC
d_gene: .
abundance: .
v_gene: TRBV7-9
j_gene: TRBJ2-5

CDR3aa: CASSKVEGASLLKDSYEQYF
CDR3nt: TGTGCCAGCAGCAAAGTAGAGGGGGCGAGTCTTTTAAAAGACTCCTACGAGCAGTACTTC
d_gene: .
abundance: .
v_gene: TRBV21-1
j_gene: TRBJ2-7

CDR3aa: CASSRSGQVPGYEQYF
CDR3nt: TGTGCCAGCAGTCGCTCGGGACAGGTCCCGGGATACGAGCAGTACTTC
d_gene: TRBD1
abundance: few
v_gene: TRBV27
j_gene: TRBJ2-7

CDR3aa: CASSLAEKLNGYTF
CDR3nt: TGCGCCAGCAGCTTAGCGGAGAAGTTAAATGGCTACACCTTC
d_gene: .
abundance: .
v_gene: TRBV5-1
j_gene: TRBJ1-2

CDR3aa: CASQGQAGYEQYF
CDR3nt: TGTGCCTCACAAGGACAGGCAGGCTACGAGCAGTACTTC
d_gene: TRBD1
abundance: .
v_gene: TRBV30
j_gene: TRBJ2-7

CDR3aa: CASRITQDMRNTIYF
CDR3nt: TGTGCCAGTAGGATCACCCAGGACATGAGAAACACCATATATTTT
d_gene: .
abundance: .
v_gene: TRBV19
j_gene: TRBJ1-3

CDR3aa: CASSLDNGNTIYF
CDR3nt: TGCGCCAGCAGCTTGGACAATGGAAACACCATATATTTT
d_gene: .
abundance: .
v_gene: TRBV5-1
j_gene: TRBJ1-3

CDR3aa: CASSFTGAGNTEAFF
CDR3nt: TGCGCCAGCAGCTTTACAGGGGCGGGGAACACTGAAGCTTTCTTT
d_gene: TRBD1
abundance: .
v_gene: TRBV5-1
j_gene: TRBJ1-1

CDR3aa: CASSDRGGEQYF
CDR3nt: TGTGCCAGCAGCGACAGGGGCGGCGAGCAGTACTTC
d_gene: TRBD1
abundance: .
v_gene: TRBV6-5
j_gene: TRBJ2-7

CDR3aa: CASSEAGGNYGYTF
CDR3nt: TGTGCCAGCAGTGAAGCCGGGGGTAACTATGGCTACACCTTC
d_gene: .
abundance: once
v_gene: TRBV6-1
j_gene: TRBJ1-2

CDR3aa: CASRQAGTSGGYEQFF
CDR3nt: TGCGCCAGCAGACAGGCCGGGACTAGCGGGGGCTATGAGCAGTTCTTC
d_gene: TRBD2
abundance: .
v_gene: TRBV10-2
j_gene: TRBJ2-1

CDR3aa: CASSPILGQGSAEQYF
CDR3nt: TGTGCCAGCAGCCCCATCCTAGGACAGGGAAGCGCAGAGCAGTACTTC
d_gene: TRBD1
abundance: .
v_gene: TRBV7-9
j_gene: TRBJ2-7

CDR3aa: CASSNRDRGGNQPQHF
CDR3nt: TGTGCCAGTAGTAACCGGGACAGGGGTGGCAATCAGCCCCAGCATTTT
d_gene: TRBD1
abundance: once
v_gene: TRBV19
j_gene: TRBJ1-5

CDR3aa: CASKVGRGITEAFF
CDR3nt: TGTGCCAGCAAGGTGGGCAGGGGCATAACTGAAGCTTTCTTT
d_gene: .
abundance: .
v_gene: TRBV6-5
j_gene: TRBJ1-1

CDR3aa: CASSLEVAGVGVGTGELFF
CDR3nt: TGTGCCAGCAGCTTAGAGGTAGCGGGAGTCGGAGTGGGGACCGGGGAGCTGTTTTTT
d_gene: TRBD2
abundance: .
v_gene: TRBV7-2
j_gene: TRBJ2-2

CDR3aa: CASSPQPGTQYF
CDR3nt: TGTGCCAGCAGTCCCCAACCTGGGACCCAGTACTTC
d_gene: .
abundance: .
v_gene: TRBV27
j_gene: TRBJ2-5

CDR3aa: CASSLFLRHSGANVLTF
CDR3nt: TGTGCCAGCAGTTTATTCCTCCGTCACTCTGGGGCCAACGTCCTGACTTTC
d_gene: .
abundance: .
v_gene: TRBV28
j_gene: TRBJ2-6

CDR3aa: CASSSGTSLGGEQFF
CDR3nt: TGTGCCAGCAGCTCCGGGACTAGCTTAGGTGGGGAGCAGTTCTTC
d_gene: TRBD2
abundance: .
v_gene: TRBV9
j_gene: TRBJ2-1